The rows below give T cell receptor beta chains drawn from one sample of a study of blood T cell repertoires in COVID-19. Only in-frame clones appear in the TCRdb table, and some are missing; sequencing was by immunoSEQ multiplex PCR. The profile shows about 350,000 clones, roughly 86% of them singletons. Sequenced sample: peripheral blood. These TCRs come from a young man with COVID-19, enrolled during active disease. Each CDR3 is given with its conserved first and last residue. D genes are given only for firm matches. Not every row has a clone size; where given, it reads once, few, many or a size class.

clone size	D gene	V gene	J gene	CDR3 protein	CDR3 DNA
once	TRBD1	TRBV19	TRBJ1-2	CASSTAGTGGPYGYTF	TGTGCCAGTAGTACGGCCGGGACAGGGGGGCCTTATGGCTACACCTTC
.	.	TRBV6-5	TRBJ1-2	CASSYNTYGYTF	TGTGCCAGCAGTTATAACACCTATGGCTACACCTTC
once	TRBD1	TRBV28	TRBJ1-2	CASSLYQGERGYTF	TGTGCCAGCAGTTTATACCAGGGGGAAAGGGGCTACACCTTC
.	TRBD1	TRBV5-6	TRBJ1-1	CASSLVGTGPNTEAFF	TGTGCCAGCAGCTTGGTCGGGACAGGGCCAAACACTGAAGCTTTCTTT
.	.	TRBV7-9	TRBJ2-5	CASSLVWEVETQYF	TGTGCCAGCAGCTTAGTGTGGGAGGTTGAGACCCAGTACTTC
.	.	TRBV1	TRBJ1-1	CTSSREGPNTEAFF	TGCACCAGCAGCCGCGAGGGTCCGAACACTGAAGCTTTCTTT
.	TRBD1	TRBV19	TRBJ1-5	CASKGSTGTGRFFGNQPQHF	TGTGCCAGTAAAGGGAGCACCGGGACAGGGCGGTTTTTTGGCAATCAGCCCCAGCATTTT
few	TRBD1	TRBV27	TRBJ1-2	CASSPGTGSNYGYTF	TGTGCCAGCAGTCCCGGGACAGGCTCTAACTATGGCTACACCTTC
.	TRBD1	TRBV3-1/TRBV3-2	TRBJ2-2	CASSQRDRDSNTGELFF	TGTGCCAGCAGCCAAAGGGACCGGGACAGTAACACCGGGGAGCTGTTTTTT
.	.	TRBV7-2	TRBJ1-1	CASSWRGAGSTEAFF	TGTGCCAGCAGCTGGAGAGGAGCGGGGAGCACTGAAGCTTTCTTT
.	.	TRBV21-1	TRBJ2-2	CASSKAPGANTGELFF	TGTGCCAGCAGCAAAGCGCCCGGGGCGAACACCGGGGAGCTGTTTTTT
.	.	TRBV7-8	TRBJ2-2	CASGSGVRAGELFF	TGTGCCAGCGGTTCGGGGGTTAGGGCCGGGGAGCTGTTTTTT
.	.	TRBV5-4	TRBJ1-1	CASSFDWARGTEAFF	TGTGCCAGCAGCTTCGATTGGGCTAGGGGGACTGAAGCTTTCTTT
.	.	TRBV4-3	TRBJ2-3	CASSQDPSRRGGTDTQYF	TGCGCCAGCAGCCAAGATCCCTCGAGGCGGGGAGGCACAGATACGCAGTATTTT
.	.	TRBV4-3	TRBJ2-1	CASSQAPGAGEQFF	TGCGCCAGCAGCCAAGCGCCAGGGGCGGGTGAGCAGTTCTTC
once	.	TRBV29-1	TRBJ2-1	CSVEGRAGQQFF	TGCAGCGTTGAAGGTAGGGCGGGGCAGCAGTTCTTC
.	TRBD1	TRBV12-3/TRBV12-4	TRBJ2-7	CASRRTGFYEQYF	TGTGCCAGCAGGCGGACAGGGTTTTACGAGCAGTACTTC
.	TRBD1	TRBV5-1	TRBJ1-2	CASSKGTASNYGYTF	TGCGCCAGCAGCAAAGGGACAGCTTCTAACTATGGCTACACCTTC
.	TRBD2	TRBV7-2	TRBJ2-7	CALAGGLTYEQYF	TGTGCCTTAGCGGGAGGACTGACCTACGAGCAGTACTTC
.	.	TRBV7-9	TRBJ2-3	CASRTWGVITDTQYF	TGTGCCAGCAGGACTTGGGGGGTAATCACAGATACGCAGTATTTT
few	.	TRBV2	TRBJ1-2	CASSEDPSGDLGYGYTF	TGTGCCAGCAGTGAAGATCCCTCGGGGGACCTTGGCTATGGCTACACCTTC
.	.	TRBV4-3	TRBJ2-1	CASSLTPEKRGIYHNEQFF	TGCGCCAGCAGCCTAACACCTGAAAAGCGAGGGATCTACCACAATGAGCAGTTCTTC
.	.	TRBV6-5	TRBJ2-3	CASSPLAGATDTQYF	TGTGCCAGCAGTCCCCTGGCGGGGGCCACAGATACGCAGTATTTT
.	.	TRBV12-3/TRBV12-4	TRBJ1-5	CASSFGDQPQHF	TGTGCCAGCAGTTTCGGGGATCAGCCCCAGCATTTT
.	TRBD2	TRBV9	TRBJ2-2	CASSVDSSGNTGELFF	TGTGCCAGCAGCGTAGATTCTAGCGGGAACACCGGGGAGCTGTTTTTT
.	.	TRBV7-9	TRBJ2-7	CASGQWGRASNEQYF	TGTGCCAGCGGACAATGGGGCAGGGCATCGAACGAGCAGTACTTC
.	.	TRBV11-2	TRBJ2-7	CASSQRGSYEQYF	TGTGCCAGCAGTCAACGGGGTTCCTACGAGCAGTACTTC
.	TRBD1	TRBV11-2	TRBJ1-1	CASSYGQGPPNTEAFF	TGTGCCAGCAGCTATGGACAGGGGCCCCCAAACACTGAAGCTTTCTTT
.	.	TRBV9	TRBJ1-5	CASSVGDSNQPQHF	TGTGCCAGCAGCGTTGGAGACAGCAATCAGCCCCAGCATTTT
.	.	TRBV29-1	TRBJ2-1	CSVAKSSGLEQFF	TGCAGCGTTGCGAAATCCTCAGGGCTTGAGCAGTTCTTC
.	.	TRBV7-9	TRBJ2-3	CASSLLGRRTDTQYF	TGTGCCAGCAGCTTGCTCGGTCGCCGCACAGATACGCAGTATTTT
.	TRBD1	TRBV7-2	TRBJ1-1	CASSVQGIRHTEAFF	TGTGCCAGCAGCGTACAGGGGATCAGACACACTGAAGCTTTCTTT
.	TRBD2	TRBV7-2	TRBJ2-5	CASSLGMTGGQETQYF	TGTGCCAGCAGCTTAGGTATGACGGGAGGCCAAGAGACCCAGTACTTC
.	.	TRBV6-4	TRBJ1-2	CASSDAATGYGYTF	TGTGCCAGCAGTGACGCGGCGACAGGCTATGGCTACACCTTC
.	TRBD1	TRBV11-2	TRBJ2-7	CASTAGTGSYEQYF	TGTGCCAGCACCGCCGGGACAGGCTCCTACGAGCAGTACTTC
.	.	TRBV7-9	TRBJ1-1	CASSPRGGMGNTEAFF	TGTGCCAGCAGCCCGAGGGGGGGCATGGGGAACACTGAAGCTTTCTTT
.	.	TRBV20-1	TRBJ1-1	CSASRPGGQNTEAFF	TGCAGTGCTAGTAGGCCCGGCGGACAGAACACTGAAGCTTTCTTT
.	.	TRBV6-5	TRBJ1-5	CASSSQVVGQPQHF	TGTGCCAGCAGTTCCCAGGTGGTCGGTCAGCCCCAGCATTTT
few	.	TRBV4-2	TRBJ2-7	CASSQEGGRKQYF	TGTGCCAGCAGCCAAGAGGGAGGTCGGAAGCAGTACTTC
.	.	TRBV5-4	TRBJ1-6	CASSSSTQNSPLHF	TGTGCCAGCAGCTCCTCGACACAGAATTCACCCCTCCACTTT
.	.	TRBV5-6	TRBJ1-5	CASSLVGGDQPQHF	TGTGCCAGCAGCTTGGTGGGGGGGGATCAGCCCCAGCATTTT
.	TRBD2	TRBV3-1/TRBV3-2	TRBJ2-1	CASSHRTSGGLSYNEQFF	TGTGCCAGCAGCCACAGGACTAGCGGGGGACTCTCCTACAATGAGCAGTTCTTC
.	.	TRBV27	TRBJ2-7	CASSLSASFSYEQYF	TGTGCCAGCAGTTTATCGGCTAGCTTCTCCTACGAGCAGTACTTC
once	TRBD2	TRBV7-9	TRBJ2-1	CASSTDGTSGTYNEQFF	TGTGCCAGCAGCACCGATGGGACTAGCGGGACTTACAATGAGCAGTTCTTC
.	TRBD1	TRBV19	TRBJ2-1	CASIRQGAIMNEQFF	TGTGCCTCCATTAGGCAGGGGGCTATCATGAATGAGCAGTTCTTC
.	TRBD2	TRBV13	TRBJ2-3	CASSPGSSGGDTDTQYF	TGTGCCAGCAGCCCAGGTAGTAGCGGGGGGGACACAGATACGCAGTATTTT
once	TRBD2	TRBV11-2	TRBJ2-1	CASSFTTSGRAPNEQFF	TGTGCCAGCAGCTTCACCACTAGCGGGAGGGCCCCGAATGAGCAGTTCTTC
.	TRBD2	TRBV9	TRBJ2-5	CASSVGNRGGLQETQYF	TGTGCCAGCAGCGTAGGTAATCGGGGGGGTCTCCAAGAGACCCAGTACTTC